This entry features one T cell receptor (beta chain) sequence. Its antigen is undetermined. UMI-labeled 5' RACE TRB cDNA libraries were prepared from the cells. After re-calling the 5' RACE reads, TCRdb lists one entry per CDR3 protein, DNA absent. In total, the table holds some 150,000 distinct CDR3 sequences. The source of the sample is a study of CXCR3-negative and CXCR3-positive naive CD8 T cells. Whole-study results and caveats: In CXCR3-positive naive cells, the TRB CDR3s were more hydrophobic than in CXCR3-negative naive cells. CXCR3 expression partially decreased after cryopreservation; most assays used fresh PBMCs.

Germline CDR1 MGHRA, CDR2 YSYEKL. The length of the CDR3 is 14 residues. Sample: naive CXCR3+ CD8+ T cells from blood. The subset is: CD45RO-CCR7+CD27+CD95- naive CD8+ T cells expressing CXCR3 (TNR3+). The clonotype was recovered from a human donor in good health. Some clones in this sample may be carry-over from other donors' samples. The chain combines TRBV4-1 with TRBJ2-3. The CDR3 protein is CASSQASRTDTQYF.